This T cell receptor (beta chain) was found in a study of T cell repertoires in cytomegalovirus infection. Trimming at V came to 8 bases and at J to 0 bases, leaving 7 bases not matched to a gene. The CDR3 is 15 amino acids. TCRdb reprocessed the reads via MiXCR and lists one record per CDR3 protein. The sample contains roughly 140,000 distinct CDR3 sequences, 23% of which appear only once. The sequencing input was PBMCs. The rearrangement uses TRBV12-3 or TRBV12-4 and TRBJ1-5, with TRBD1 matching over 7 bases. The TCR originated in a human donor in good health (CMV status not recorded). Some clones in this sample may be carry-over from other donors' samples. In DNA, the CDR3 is TGTGCCAGCTGTGCCAGACAGGGTAGCAATCAGCCCCAGCATTTT. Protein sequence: CASCARQGSNQPQHF.